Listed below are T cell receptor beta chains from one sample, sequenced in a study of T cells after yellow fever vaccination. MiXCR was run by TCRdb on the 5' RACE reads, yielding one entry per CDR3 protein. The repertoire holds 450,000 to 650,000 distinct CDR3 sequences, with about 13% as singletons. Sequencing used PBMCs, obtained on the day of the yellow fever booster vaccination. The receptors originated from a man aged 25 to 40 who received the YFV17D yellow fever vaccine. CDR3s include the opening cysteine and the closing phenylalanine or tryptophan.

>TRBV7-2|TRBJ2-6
CASSFMTSGANVLTF
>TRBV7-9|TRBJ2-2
CASSLTQTSGTGELFF
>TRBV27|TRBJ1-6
CASRFGVTKNSPLHF
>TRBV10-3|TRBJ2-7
CAISASGVTSSYEQYF
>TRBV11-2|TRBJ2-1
CASSSRTSGHNEQFF
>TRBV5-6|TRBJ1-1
CASRNYYVSNTEAFF
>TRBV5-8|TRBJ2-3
CASGRGLAWTDTQYF
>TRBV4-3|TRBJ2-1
CASSQGTRANEQFF
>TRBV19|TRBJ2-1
CASRPHGTPNNEQFF
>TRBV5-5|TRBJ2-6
CASSKQSSGANVLTF
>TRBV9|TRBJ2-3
CASSAFTRLTDTQYF
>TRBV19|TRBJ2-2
CASRGRTSPNTGELFF
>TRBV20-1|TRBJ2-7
CSARDERERAYEQYF
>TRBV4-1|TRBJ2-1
CASSQAGGGRIYNEQFF
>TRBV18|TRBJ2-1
CASSLNSAGSYNEQFF
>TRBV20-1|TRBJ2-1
CSVSGTTHNEQFF
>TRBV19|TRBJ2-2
CASIQGARSGELFF
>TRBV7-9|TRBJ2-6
CASNLGLGTGANVLTF
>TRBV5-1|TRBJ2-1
CASSLGSLAPTYNEQFF